This TCR beta chain is drawn from a study of blood T cell repertoires in COVID-19. Study at large: Donors in the United States, Italy and Spain gave samples during acute or convalescent COVID-19. Sources were T cells, B-cell-depleted T cells, or PBMCs; the material itself was cDNA or gDNA.

The germline V gene has CDR1 SGHVS and CDR2 FQNEAQ. Trimming left V 3 bases short and J 2 bases short, with 11 bases between. The CDR3 loop spans 14 amino acids. Original processing notes: Reference gene primer amplification yielded estimated nucleated cell counts. The repertoire was sequenced with immunoSEQ multiplex PCR; TCRdb's copy has only in-frame clones and lacks some. V, J and clone size reflect that table, while D and trimming were determined from the DNA. The sample records roughly 330,000 clones, 87% being singletons. The sequence was obtained from a man aged 25-45 years with COVID-19, enrolled during active disease. Sequenced input: peripheral blood. The rearrangement links TRBV7-8 to TRBJ2-7; TRBD2 is a possible D gene (6 bases). The CDR3 loop is CASSFGGSTYEQYF. The CDR3 DNA sequence: TGTGCCAGCAGCTTCGGAGGGAGCACCTACGAGCAGTACTTC. The complete variable domain, with remaining parts taken from reference TRBV7-8 and TRBJ2-7, reads GAGVSQSPRYKVAKRGQDVALRCDPISGHVSLFWYQQALGQGPEFLTYFQNEAQLDKSGLPSDRFFAERPEGSVSTLKIQRTQQEDSAVYLCASSFGGSTYEQYFGPGTRLTVT.